This TCR beta chain was identified during a study of T cells after yellow fever vaccination. Study context: Some fractions had low cell numbers, and these were prepared with SMART-Seq v4 Ultra Low Input.

5'RACE template switching added a universal primer site and UMIs to TCR cDNA. TCRdb passed the 5' RACE reads through MiXCR, listing each CDR3 protein once. The table shows around 50,000 distinct CDR3 sequences, with less than 9% occurring only once. This clonotype has ten or more counts. Its antigen is as yet unknown. Trimming left V 4 bases short and J 7 bases short, with 17 bases between. CDR1 and CDR2 (germline): LNHNV, YYDKDF (reference sequence). This CDR3 region has 15 residues. Study-level findings and limits: The CD4 and CD8 compartments had a small share of their clonotypes in common.

The material sequenced was CD8+ T cells sorted from PBMCs, taken around 15 days after the first yellow fever vaccination. This receptor was identified in a man younger than 35 who received the YFV17D yellow fever vaccine. The chain carries TRBV15 and TRBJ2-4; D gene uncertain. The CDR3 DNA sequence: TGTGCCACCAGCACCTACAATCCCCTATCCAACATTCAGTACTTC. It specifies CATSTYNPLSNIQYF.